This T cell receptor beta chain was obtained from a study of shared clonotypes between healthy human individuals. General study results and limits: Across subsets, estimated richness was generally greater for naive than for memory populations. Some clonotypes were shared by all four sorted-subset donors, while others were not shared. The non-shared ones had lower generation probabilities than the shared ones.

Naive CD4+ cells were CD45RA-selected; the remaining cells were memory. The germline V and J ends were trimmed by 5 bases and 3 bases, with 11 bases remaining between them. This CDR3 has 13 residues. Germline V gene data show CDR1 as SGHTA and CDR2 as FQGTGA. Concerning this clone itself: Antigen specificity is unknown.

Profiled with immunoSEQ multiplex PCR; TCRdb holds only in-frame clones, not every one. The table shows 2 million or so clones, with over 85% occurring only once. The gene calls are TRBV7-3 and TRBJ2-7; D unresolved. Material for sequencing was naive CD4+ T cells sorted from blood. Subset noted: CD45RA+ positively selected. The TCR comes from a man aged 18 to 30 in good health. CDR3 loop: CASSLQFSYEQYF. CDR3 DNA sequence: TGTGCCAGCAGCCTCCAGTTTAGCTACGAGCAGTACTTC.